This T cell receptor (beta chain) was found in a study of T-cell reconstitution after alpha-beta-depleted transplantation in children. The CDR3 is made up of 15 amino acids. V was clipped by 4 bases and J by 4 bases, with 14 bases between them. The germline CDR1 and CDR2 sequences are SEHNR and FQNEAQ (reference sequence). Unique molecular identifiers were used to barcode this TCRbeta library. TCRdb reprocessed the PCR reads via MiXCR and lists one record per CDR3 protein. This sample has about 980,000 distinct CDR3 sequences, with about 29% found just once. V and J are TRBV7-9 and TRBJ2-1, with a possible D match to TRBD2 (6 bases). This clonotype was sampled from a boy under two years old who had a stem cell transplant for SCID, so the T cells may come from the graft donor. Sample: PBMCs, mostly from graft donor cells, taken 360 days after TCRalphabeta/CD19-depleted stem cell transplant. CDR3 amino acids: CASSSSLAPYNEQFF. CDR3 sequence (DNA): TGTGCCAGCAGCTCCAGTCTAGCGCCGTACAATGAGCAGTTCTTC.